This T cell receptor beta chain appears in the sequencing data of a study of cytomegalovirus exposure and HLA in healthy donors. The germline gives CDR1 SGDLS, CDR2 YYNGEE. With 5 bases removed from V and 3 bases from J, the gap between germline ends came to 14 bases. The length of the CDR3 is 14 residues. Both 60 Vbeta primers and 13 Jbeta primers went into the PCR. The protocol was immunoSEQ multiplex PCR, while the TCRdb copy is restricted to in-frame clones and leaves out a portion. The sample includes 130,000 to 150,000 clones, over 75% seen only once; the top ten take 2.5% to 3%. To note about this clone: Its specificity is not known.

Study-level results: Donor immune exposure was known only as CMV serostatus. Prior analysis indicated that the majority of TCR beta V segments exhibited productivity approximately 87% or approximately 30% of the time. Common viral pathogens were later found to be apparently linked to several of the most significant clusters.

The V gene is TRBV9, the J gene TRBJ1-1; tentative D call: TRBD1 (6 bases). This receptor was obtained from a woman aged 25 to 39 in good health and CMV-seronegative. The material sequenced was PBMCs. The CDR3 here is CASRVHPGDTEAFF. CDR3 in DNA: TGTGCCAGCAGGGTTCACCCAGGGGACACTGAAGCTTTCTTT.